The 4 T cell receptor beta chains reported below all come from one sample, sequenced in a study of cytomegalovirus exposure and HLA in healthy donors. Vbeta (60) and Jbeta (13) primers were used in the PCR. Sequenced by immunoSEQ multiplex PCR; TCRdb stores in-frame clones only, minus some. The data show some 90,000 clones, roughly four fifths seen once. The sample taken for sequencing was PBMCs. These receptors were taken from a human donor in good health.

The gene calls are TRBV7-9 and TRBJ1-1; no clear D gene. The CDR3 is 14 residues long. V shed 4 bases and J shed 3 bases, with 12 bases lying between them. The germline CDR1 and CDR2 sequences are SEHNR and FQNEAQ (reference sequence). CDR3 sequence (DNA): TGTGCCAGCAGCTCGAGAGGCGGGGACACTGAAGCTTTCTTT. This encodes CASSSRGGDTEAFF.

This rearrangement joins TRBV7-3 to TRBJ2-2; 9 nucleotides agree with TRBD1. From germline, CDR1 is SGHTA and CDR2 FQGTGA. There are 15 residues in the CDR3. The trim removed 2 bases at V and 5 bases at J, leaving 3 bases unmatched. This CDR3 reads CASSLDRGVTGELFF. Written as DNA, the CDR3 is TGTGCCAGCAGCTTAGACAGGGGGGTGACCGGGGAGCTGTTTTTT. The full variable domain, completed using reference TRBV7-3 and TRBJ2-2, is GAGVSQTPSNKVTEKGKYVELRCDPISGHTALYWYRQSLGQGPEFLIYFQGTGAADDSGLPNDRFFAVRPEGSVSTLKIQRTERGDSAVYLCASSLDRGVTGELFFGEGSRLTVL.

The CDR3 is CASSLETVNTEAFF. As DNA, the CDR3 is TGCGCCAGCAGCTTGGAAACGGTGAACACTGAAGCTTTCTTT. V usage is TRBV5-1 and J usage is TRBJ1-1, with unresolved D. Deletions cut 0 bases from V and 0 bases from J, with 6 bases between. CDR3 length: 14 amino acids. Germline CDR1 SGHRS, CDR2 YFSETQ.

The V gene is TRBV9, the J gene TRBJ1-5, with D unresolved. Trimming took 0 bases from V and 0 from J, leaving 7 bases between them. The germline V gene encodes CDR1 SGDLS and CDR2 YYNGEE. CDR3 length: 15 amino acids. The chain's CDR3 is CASSVVQYSNQPQHF. The DNA for the CDR3 is TGTGCCAGCAGCGTAGTGCAGTATAGCAATCAGCCCCAGCATTTT.